Sequencing of this T cell receptor (beta chain) was carried out in a study of HIV-infected patients and healthy controls. Alpha and beta constant-region primers primed reverse transcription of about 500 ng RNA. Each of the alpha and beta chains got its own library through chain-specific third strand synthesis with indices. Via MiXCR, TCRdb re-called the 5' RACE reads, giving one row per CDR3 protein. Seen here are about 10,000 distinct CDR3 sequences, 6.5% to 9% observed once, and the top ten hold 5.8%. The repertoire came from unfractionated whole blood and reflected all unsorted peripheral T cells. Control samples came from around 9 uninfected healthy donors, several of them resampled after two to four months. The table lists this clonotype with a few counts. The germline gives CDR1 SGHDT, CDR2 YYEEEE. CDR3 size: 17 residues. V lost 1 base to trimming and J lost 7 bases; unmatched junction nucleotides: 13.

Sequenced input: blood. The chain joins TRBV5-6 to TRBJ1-5; 8 bases line up with TRBD1. The source is an adult in good health. This CDR3 reads CASSLRTDRATEQPQHF. CDR3 in DNA: TGTGCCAGCAGCTTGCGTACGGACAGGGCTACCGAACAGCCCCAGCATTTT.